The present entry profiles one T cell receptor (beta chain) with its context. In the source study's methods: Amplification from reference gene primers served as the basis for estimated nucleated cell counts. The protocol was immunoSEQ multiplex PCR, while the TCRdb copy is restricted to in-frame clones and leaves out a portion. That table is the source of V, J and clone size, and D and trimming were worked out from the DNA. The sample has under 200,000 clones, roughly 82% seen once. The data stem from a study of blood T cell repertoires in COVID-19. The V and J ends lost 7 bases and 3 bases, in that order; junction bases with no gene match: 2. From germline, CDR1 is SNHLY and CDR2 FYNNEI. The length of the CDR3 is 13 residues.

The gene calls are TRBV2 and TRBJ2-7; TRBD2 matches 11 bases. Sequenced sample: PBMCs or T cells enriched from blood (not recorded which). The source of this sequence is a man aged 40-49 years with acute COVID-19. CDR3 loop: CASTGTSGYEQYF. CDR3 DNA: TGTGCCAGCACCGGGACTAGCGGCTACGAGCAGTACTTC.